What follows is one T cell receptor (beta chain) and its context. Its target is not known. The sample originates from a study of CD8+CD57+ T cells in acquired aplastic anemia. Study background: DNA from sorted CD4+ and CD8+ cells averaged around 3 ug.

Notes on the study in general: CD8+ Simpson's diversity in patients was not significantly different from that in controls. Researchers report that some 31 CD8+ CDR3 sequences appeared in both patients and controls.

Germline assignment: CDR1 ENHRY and CDR2 SYGVKD. The CDR3 extends over 13 amino acids. V shed 5 bases and J shed 1 base, with 7 bases lying between them. TCR beta VDJ and CDR3 profiling used genomic DNA as template. TCRdb re-called the reads with MiXCR, one entry per CDR3 protein. The sample has 130,000 or so distinct CDR3 sequences; over 55% are singletons. Before being chosen for sequencing, patients had shown CD8+CD57+ cell expansion by flow cytometry. The study sampled blood from patients who had received no therapy. The receptor comes from a human donor with aplastic anemia. Sequencing input: sorted CD4+, CD8+, or CD8+CD57+ T cells (not recorded which) from PBMCs. This chain joins TRBV10-3 and TRBJ2-3; the D gene could be TRBD1 or TRBD2 (5 bases each). CDR3 region: CAISRDGTDTQYF. The CDR3 nucleotides are TGTGCCATCAGTCGGGACGGCACAGATACGCAGTATTTT.